The rows below give T cell receptor beta chains drawn from one sample of a study of blood T cell repertoires in COVID-19. TCRdb's copy holds only in-frame clones and misses some; the assay was immunoSEQ multiplex PCR. The sample lists 250,000 to 300,000 clones; 88% were seen once. The sample comprised peripheral blood. The source of these receptors is a woman aged 25 to 45 with COVID-19, enrolled during active disease. The CDR3 runs from the conserved cysteine through the conserved F or W. The order of the fields is V gene, clone size, J gene, D gene, CDR3 DNA, CDR3 protein. A D gene is named only where the DNA matches it firmly. Where a row states a size, it is once, few, many or the class of an expanded clone; other rows omit it.

V gene: TRBV7-6; clone size: -; J gene: TRBJ2-7; D gene: -; CDR3 DNA: TGTGCCAGCAGCCGTCCCAGTGGGGGCTGGAGAGACGAGCAGTACTTC; CDR3 protein: CASSRPSGGWRDEQYF
V gene: TRBV7-3; clone size: -; J gene: TRBJ2-5; D gene: TRBD2; CDR3 DNA: TGTGCCAGCAGCCCCCAGGGAGGGGAAGAGACCCAGTACTTC; CDR3 protein: CASSPQGGEETQYF
V gene: TRBV19; clone size: -; J gene: TRBJ2-1; D gene: -; CDR3 DNA: TGTGCCAGTAAACAGGAGCTAGACTACAATGAGCAGTTCTTC; CDR3 protein: CASKQELDYNEQFF
V gene: TRBV5-1; clone size: few; J gene: TRBJ1-6; D gene: -; CDR3 DNA: TGCGCCAGCAGGGTAACAGGGCCCGATAATTCACCCCTCCACTTT; CDR3 protein: CASRVTGPDNSPLHF
V gene: TRBV19; clone size: -; J gene: TRBJ2-3; D gene: TRBD1; CDR3 DNA: TGTGCCAGTAGTACCTGGGGACAGGGGGCAGATACGCAGTATTTT; CDR3 protein: CASSTWGQGADTQYF
V gene: TRBV24-1; clone size: -; J gene: TRBJ2-1; D gene: -; CDR3 DNA: TGTGCCACCAGTGATTTGCCCGGGAGAAAGTACAATGAGCAGTTCTTC; CDR3 protein: CATSDLPGRKYNEQFF
V gene: TRBV30; clone size: -; J gene: TRBJ1-1; D gene: -; CDR3 DNA: TGTGCCTGGAGTCGCCAGATGAACACTGAAGCTTTCTTT; CDR3 protein: CAWSRQMNTEAFF
V gene: TRBV28; clone size: -; J gene: TRBJ2-1; D gene: TRBD2; CDR3 DNA: TGTGCCAGCAGACCGCAGGGACTAGCGGGAACCAATGAGCAGTTCTTC; CDR3 protein: CASRPQGLAGTNEQFF
V gene: TRBV5-1; clone size: -; J gene: TRBJ2-7; D gene: -; CDR3 DNA: TGCGCCAGCAGCGCGGGACAGCCGAGTCTAAAGCAGTACTTC; CDR3 protein: CASSAGQPSLKQYF
V gene: TRBV25-1; clone size: -; J gene: TRBJ1-4; D gene: TRBD1; CDR3 DNA: TGTGCCAGCAGTGAATCGGACAGGGCAGACGAAAAACTGTTTTTT; CDR3 protein: CASSESDRADEKLFF
V gene: TRBV30; clone size: -; J gene: TRBJ2-7; D gene: -; CDR3 DNA: TGTGCCTGGTGGTCAGGTCTTCACCCCTACGAGCAGTACTTC; CDR3 protein: CAWWSGLHPYEQYF
V gene: TRBV7-9; clone size: -; J gene: TRBJ2-1; D gene: TRBD2; CDR3 DNA: TGTGCCAGCAGCTTCACTAGCGCTATTAACAATGAGCAGTTCTTC; CDR3 protein: CASSFTSAINNEQFF
V gene: TRBV4-1; clone size: once; J gene: TRBJ2-2; D gene: -; CDR3 DNA: TGCGCCAGCAGCGCCGTGACAGGGAGGAGCGGGGAGCTGTTTTTT; CDR3 protein: CASSAVTGRSGELFF
V gene: TRBV20-1; clone size: few; J gene: TRBJ1-1; D gene: -; CDR3 DNA: TGCAGTGCTAGAGGGGGGCCTGAAGCTTTCTTT; CDR3 protein: CSARGGPEAFF
V gene: TRBV15; clone size: -; J gene: TRBJ2-7; D gene: TRBD2; CDR3 DNA: TGTGCCACCAGCAGACCGTGGACTAGCGGGAAAGGCGAGCAGTACTTC; CDR3 protein: CATSRPWTSGKGEQYF
V gene: TRBV6-1; clone size: -; J gene: TRBJ2-3; D gene: -; CDR3 DNA: TGTGCCAGCAGTGAAGGGGGGGAACCCGTATTCACAGATACGCAGTATTTT; CDR3 protein: CASSEGGEPVFTDTQYF
V gene: TRBV25-1; clone size: few; J gene: TRBJ1-1; D gene: -; CDR3 DNA: TGTGCCAGCAGTGAGGGGCCGAACACTGAAGCTTTCTTT; CDR3 protein: CASSEGPNTEAFF
V gene: TRBV7-8; clone size: -; J gene: TRBJ1-1; D gene: -; CDR3 DNA: TGTGCCAGCAGCTTAGTCGCTCAGGGAACTGAAGCTTTCTTT; CDR3 protein: CASSLVAQGTEAFF
V gene: TRBV5-4; clone size: -; J gene: TRBJ2-7; D gene: TRBD2; CDR3 DNA: TGTGCCAGCAGCCGAAAGGGGAGCGGGAGGAGATACGAGCAGTACTTC; CDR3 protein: CASSRKGSGRRYEQYF
V gene: TRBV7-9; clone size: few; J gene: TRBJ2-3; D gene: -; CDR3 DNA: TGTGCCAGCAGCCCCCGGGTCGGGGGCACAGATACGCAGTATTTT; CDR3 protein: CASSPRVGGTDTQYF
V gene: TRBV6-1; clone size: -; J gene: TRBJ1-6; D gene: TRBD1; CDR3 DNA: TGTGCCAGCAGTGAAGGGACAGGGGGGAATTCACCCCTCCACTTT; CDR3 protein: CASSEGTGGNSPLHF
V gene: TRBV28; clone size: -; J gene: TRBJ1-4; D gene: -; CDR3 DNA: TGTGCCAGCAGTTCAGGCCTGATTAATGAAAAACTGTTTTTT; CDR3 protein: CASSSGLINEKLFF
V gene: TRBV21-1; clone size: -; J gene: TRBJ2-5; D gene: -; CDR3 DNA: TGTGCCAGCAGTTGGACTAAGAATGAGACCCAGTACTTC; CDR3 protein: CASSWTKNETQYF
V gene: TRBV11-2; clone size: -; J gene: TRBJ2-1; D gene: TRBD2; CDR3 DNA: TGTGCCAGCAGCTTATCGGGAGGGACCAATGAGCAGTTCTTC; CDR3 protein: CASSLSGGTNEQFF
V gene: TRBV2; clone size: -; J gene: TRBJ2-7; D gene: -; CDR3 DNA: TGTGCCTACCTGAGGGAAGACTCCTACGAGCAGTACTTC; CDR3 protein: CAYLREDSYEQYF
V gene: TRBV4-3; clone size: -; J gene: TRBJ2-7; D gene: -; CDR3 DNA: TGCGCCAGCAGCCAAGATCGGGGGGCATCCTACGAGCAGTACTTC; CDR3 protein: CASSQDRGASYEQYF
V gene: TRBV25-1; clone size: -; J gene: TRBJ2-3; D gene: TRBD2; CDR3 DNA: TGTGCCAGCCGTTTCCCGACTAGCGGGAGCACAGATACGCAGTATTTT; CDR3 protein: CASRFPTSGSTDTQYF
V gene: TRBV4-2; clone size: -; J gene: TRBJ2-1; D gene: -; CDR3 DNA: TGTGCCAGCAGCCAAGATCCAGGGGACAATGAGCAGTTCTTC; CDR3 protein: CASSQDPGDNEQFF
V gene: TRBV4-3; clone size: -; J gene: TRBJ1-6; D gene: -; CDR3 DNA: TGCGCCAGCAGCCAAGCCGTGGAGGGTAGCTCCTATAATTCACCCCTCCACTTT; CDR3 protein: CASSQAVEGSSYNSPLHF